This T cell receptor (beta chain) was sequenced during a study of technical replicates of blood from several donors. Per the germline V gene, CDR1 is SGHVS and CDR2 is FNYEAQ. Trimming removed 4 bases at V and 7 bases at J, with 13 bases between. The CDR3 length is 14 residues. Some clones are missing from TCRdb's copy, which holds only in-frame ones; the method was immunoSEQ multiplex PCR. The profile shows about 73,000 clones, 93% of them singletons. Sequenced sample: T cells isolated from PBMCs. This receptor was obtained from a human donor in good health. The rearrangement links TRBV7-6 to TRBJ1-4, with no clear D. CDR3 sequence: CASSSLRGSEKLFF. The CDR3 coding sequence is TGTGCCAGCAGCTCCCTGAGAGGGAGTGAAAAACTGTTTTTT.